This T cell receptor (beta chain) emerged from a study of blood T cell repertoires in COVID-19. Study information: PBMCs, B-cell-depleted T cells, or T cells provided the cDNA or gDNA that made up the material.

Germline-derived CDR1 and CDR2 are SSHAT and FNYEAQ (reference sequence). The CDR3 loop spans 15 amino acids. Trimming at V came to 3 bases and at J to 2 bases, leaving 5 bases not matched to a gene. Sequencing was performed with immunoSEQ multiplex PCR; in TCRdb, only in-frame clones are kept and a portion is missing. The sample holds fewer than 350,000 clones; roughly 88% are singletons and the top ten take 2% to 2.5%. Ages ranged from roughly 18 to 100 years, with residence in about two dozen US areas. Cohorts were assigned according to the clinical history that participants reported. The specimen was PBMCs or T cells enriched from blood (not recorded which). The TCR comes from a woman in her thirties or forties with acute COVID-19. J is TRBJ2-3 and V is TRBV7-7; 7 nucleotides agree with TRBD1. The CDR3 region is CASSLGRGNTDTQYF. CDR3 sequence (DNA): TGTGCCAGCAGCTTGGGCAGGGGGAACACAGATACGCAGTATTTT. The variable domain in full, completed from reference TRBV7-7 and TRBJ2-3, reads GAGVSQSPRYKVTKRGQDVTLRCDPISSHATLYWYQQALGQGPEFLTYFNYEAQPDKSGLPSDRFSAERPEGSISTLTIQRTEQRDSAMYRCASSLGRGNTDTQYFGPGTRLTVL.